This TCR beta chain was captured in a study of CD8 T cells in Susac syndrome. Germline V gene lookup returns CDR1 LNHNV and CDR2 YYDKDF (reference sequence). The CDR3 is 12 residues long. V lost 6 bases to trimming and J lost 2 bases, with 7 bases between them. With random hexamers, roughly 0.45 to 1 ug RNA was reverse transcribed. Using its own MiXCR run on the immunoSEQ multiplex PCR reads, TCRdb lists one record per CDR3 protein. Found here are hundreds of thousands of distinct CDR3 sequences, about 94% of them singletons; the top ten hold approximately 0.15%. Material for sequencing was CD4+ T cells from PBMCs. The chain carries TRBV15 and TRBJ1-2, with D possibly being TRBD1 (6 bases). The source is a human donor with Susac syndrome. CDR3 in DNA: TGTGCCACCAGGGACAGAAACTATGGCTACACCTTC. It translates to CATRDRNYGYTF.